This T cell receptor (beta chain) was identified in a study of shared clonotypes between healthy human individuals. Study-level findings and limits: Unshared clonotypes carried lower generation probabilities than those common to all four donors.

Only in-frame clones appear in the TCRdb table, and some are missing; sequencing was by immunoSEQ multiplex PCR. The data hold millions of clones, with 90% to 95% observed a single time. The junction had 11 bases not matched to a gene; V was cut back by 6 bases and J by 2 bases. Per the germline V gene, CDR1 is SNHLY and CDR2 is FYNNEI. The CDR3 covers 16 residues. This clone turned up a few times. The antigen is undetermined. The receptor comes from a man aged 18 to 29 in good health. The chain combines TRBV2 with TRBJ2-7, with 9 bases that match TRBD1. The material sequenced was naive CD4+ T cells sorted from blood. Described subset: CD45RA+ positively selected. CDR3 in DNA: TGTGCCAGCAGGAGTCGTAGTGACAGGGGGGCCTACGAGCAGTACTTC. Translated, it gives CASRSRSDRGAYEQYF.